This TCR beta chain was identified in a study of B cell selection in AIRE deficiency. Findings of the study overall: TCRbeta-only data showed roughly two fifths of shared healthy Treg sequences in healthy Tconv. Roughly a third of healthy-shared Treg TCRbeta sequences appeared in patient Tconv cells. Shared Treg sequences had shorter CDR3s, biased toward rearrangements with few non-templated insertions.

The CDR3 has 10 amino acids. The germline V gene encodes CDR1 MNHNY and CDR2 SVGAGI (reference sequence). Sorted regulatory T cells were CD4-positive, CD25-high and CD127-low or negative. Data came from immunoSEQ multiplex PCR; TCRdb stores just in-frame clones and leaves some out. In the table there are more than 12,000 clones, 85% to 95% of which are singletons. Turning to this clone: Its antigen is undetermined. A junction end diverges from the germline sequence, so it may reflect a read error.

This chain joins TRBV6-6 and TRBJ1-5; perhaps TRBD1 as D (5 bases). The sequence was obtained from a human donor with AIRE deficiency. Sequencing was done on a sample of Tregs sorted from PBMCs. CDR3 DNA sequence: TGTGCCACAAATGACAGACGGTCGGTTTTT. It translates to CATNDRRSVF.